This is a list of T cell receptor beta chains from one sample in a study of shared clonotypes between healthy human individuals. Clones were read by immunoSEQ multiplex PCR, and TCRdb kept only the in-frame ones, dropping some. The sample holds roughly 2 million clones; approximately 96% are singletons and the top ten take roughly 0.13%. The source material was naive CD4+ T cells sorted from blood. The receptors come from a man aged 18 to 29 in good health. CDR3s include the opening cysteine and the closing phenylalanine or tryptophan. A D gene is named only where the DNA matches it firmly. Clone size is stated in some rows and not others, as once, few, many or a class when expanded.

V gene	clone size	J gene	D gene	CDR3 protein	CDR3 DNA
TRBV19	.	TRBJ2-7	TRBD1	CASSDRGLDEQYF	TGTGCCAGTAGTGACAGGGGGCTGGACGAGCAGTACTTC
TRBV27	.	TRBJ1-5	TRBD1	CASRDRGDQPQHF	TGTGCCAGTCGAGACAGGGGTGATCAGCCCCAGCATTTT
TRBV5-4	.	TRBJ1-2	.	CASSPAGGGRIPYGYTF	TGTGCCAGCAGCCCGGCGGGGGGAGGCCGAATCCCCTATGGCTACACCTTC
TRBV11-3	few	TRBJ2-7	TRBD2	CASSLTSGAREQYF	TGTGCCAGCAGCCTGACTAGCGGGGCTCGGGAGCAGTACTTC
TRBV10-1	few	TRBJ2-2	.	CASSETGTGELFF	TGCGCCAGCAGTGAAACGGGAACCGGGGAGCTGTTTTTT
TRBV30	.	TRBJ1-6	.	CAWDRRQSPLHF	TGTGCCTGGGACAGGCGTCAGTCACCCCTCCACTTT
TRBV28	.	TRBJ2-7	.	CATFKGGVTYEQYF	TGTGCCACCTTCAAAGGGGGGGTAACCTACGAGCAGTACTTC
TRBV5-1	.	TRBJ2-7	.	CASKVTGSYEQYF	TGCGCCAGCAAGGTCACAGGTTCCTACGAGCAGTACTTC
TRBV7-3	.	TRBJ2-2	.	CASSLQGDTGELFF	TGTGCCAGCAGCTTGCAGGGAGACACCGGGGAGCTGTTTTTT
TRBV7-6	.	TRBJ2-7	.	CASSLVPGPSEQYF	TGTGCCAGCAGCTTAGTACCTGGCCCCTCCGAGCAGTACTTC
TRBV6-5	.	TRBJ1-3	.	CASSYDPSSGNTIYF	TGTGCCAGCAGTTACGACCCATCTTCTGGAAACACCATATATTTT
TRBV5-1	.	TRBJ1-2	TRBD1	CASSLDPRTGGWGYTF	TGCGCCAGCAGCTTGGACCCGCGGACAGGGGGCTGGGGCTACACCTTC
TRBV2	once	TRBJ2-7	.	CASSEVIGRASYEQYF	TGTGCCAGCAGTGAAGTGATAGGGCGGGCCTCCTACGAGCAGTACTTC
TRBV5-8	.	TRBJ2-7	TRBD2	CASSPPGLAEEYEQYF	TGTGCCAGCAGCCCTCCGGGACTAGCGGAAGAATACGAGCAGTACTTC
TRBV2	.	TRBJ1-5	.	CATASGANNQPQHF	TGTGCCACCGCCTCGGGGGCTAACAATCAGCCCCAGCATTTT
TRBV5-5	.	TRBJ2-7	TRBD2	CASSSPLAGGSHEQYF	TGTGCCAGCAGCAGCCCCCTAGCGGGAGGATCCCACGAGCAGTACTTC
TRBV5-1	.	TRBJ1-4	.	CASSQPSGGVNEKLFF	TGCGCCAGCAGCCAACCCTCGGGGGGTGTAAATGAAAAACTGTTTTTT